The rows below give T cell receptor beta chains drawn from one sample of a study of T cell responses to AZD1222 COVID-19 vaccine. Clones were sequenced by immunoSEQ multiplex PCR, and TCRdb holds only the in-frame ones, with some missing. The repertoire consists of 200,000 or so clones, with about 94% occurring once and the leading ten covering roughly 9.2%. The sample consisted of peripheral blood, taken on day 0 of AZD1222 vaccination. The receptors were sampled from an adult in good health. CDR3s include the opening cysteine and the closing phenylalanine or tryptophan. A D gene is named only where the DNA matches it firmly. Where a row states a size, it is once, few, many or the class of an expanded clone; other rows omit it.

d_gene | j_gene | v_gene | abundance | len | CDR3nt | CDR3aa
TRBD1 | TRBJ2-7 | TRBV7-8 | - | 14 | TGTGCCAGCAGCCAGACAGGGAATTCCTACGAGCAGTACTTC | CASSQTGNSYEQYF
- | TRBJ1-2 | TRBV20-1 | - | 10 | TGCAGGGTAGCGGGCTATGGCTACACCTTC | CRVAGYGYTF
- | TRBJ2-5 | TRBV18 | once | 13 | TGTGCCAGCTCACCCAGGATAGGGGAGACCCAGTACTTC | CASSPRIGETQYF
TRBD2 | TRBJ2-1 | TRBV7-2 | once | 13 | TGTGCCAGCACTACTAGCGTTAACAATGAGCAGTTCTTC | CASTTSVNNEQFF
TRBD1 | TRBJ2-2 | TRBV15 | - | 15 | TGTGCCACACAACAGGGGGCGACGAACACCGGGGAGCTGTTTTTT | CATQQGATNTGELFF
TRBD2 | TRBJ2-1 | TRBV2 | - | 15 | TGTGCCAGCAGTGAAGAACGACTAGCGGGTGTTGAGCAGTTCTTC | CASSEERLAGVEQFF
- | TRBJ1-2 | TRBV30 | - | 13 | TGTGCCTGGAGTTCCACCGGGACACCCGGCTACACCTTC | CAWSSTGTPGYTF
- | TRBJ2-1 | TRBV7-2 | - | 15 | TGTGCCAGCAGCTTAGCTGTGCAGAGTTGGGGTGAGCAGTTCTTC | CASSLAVQSWGEQFF
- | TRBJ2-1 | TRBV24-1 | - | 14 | TGTGCCACCAGTGATTTTCCCCTTGGCAATGAGCAGTTCTTC | CATSDFPLGNEQFF
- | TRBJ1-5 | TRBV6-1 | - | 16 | TGTGCCAGCAGTGACCCCTACGGGTTAAGCAATCAGCCCCAGCATTTT | CASSDPYGLSNQPQHF
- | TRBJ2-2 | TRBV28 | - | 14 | TGTGCCAGCTCTTTCGCAGGTTACACCGGGGAGCTGTTTTTT | CASSFAGYTGELFF
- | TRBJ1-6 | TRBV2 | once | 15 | TGTGCCAGCAGTGTCTTAGGGCAGCAGAATTCACCCCTCCACTTT | CASSVLGQQNSPLHF
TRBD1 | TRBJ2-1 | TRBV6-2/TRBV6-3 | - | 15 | TGTGCCAGCAGTTACTCGGGACAGGTCTCAGATGAGCAGTTCTTC | CASSYSGQVSDEQFF
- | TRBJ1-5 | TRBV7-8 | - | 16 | TGTGCCAGCAGCTCCCGTCGGGGAAGGGGCAATCAGCCCCAGCATTTT | CASSSRRGRGNQPQHF
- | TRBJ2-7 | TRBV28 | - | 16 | TGTGCCAGCAGTCCCTCCGGCAGCGAATTTGCCTACGAGCAGTACTTC | CASSPSGSEFAYEQYF
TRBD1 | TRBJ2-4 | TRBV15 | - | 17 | TGTGCCACCAGCAGAGCCGGGACAGCCCTAGCCAAAAACATTCAGTACTTC | CATSRAGTALAKNIQYF
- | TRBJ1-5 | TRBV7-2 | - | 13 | TGTGCCAGCAGCTTGGTGAGCGTTCAGCCCCAGCATTTT | CASSLVSVQPQHF
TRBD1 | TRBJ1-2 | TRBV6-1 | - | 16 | TGTGCCAGCAGTGAATGGGTGGGGACAGGGCCAGCTGGCTACACCTTC | CASSEWVGTGPAGYTF
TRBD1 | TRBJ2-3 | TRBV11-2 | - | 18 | TGTGCCAGCAGCCTGGGACAGGCCCAACACAGGAAGACAGATACGCAGTATTTT | CASSLGQAQHRKTDTQYF
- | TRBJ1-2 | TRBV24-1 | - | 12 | TGTGCCACCAGTGCGGACAGCTATGGCTACACCTTC | CATSADSYGYTF
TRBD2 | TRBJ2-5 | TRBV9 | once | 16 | TGTGCCAGCAGCCACGGGCCTAGCGGCCCCCAAGAGACCCAGTACTTC | CASSHGPSGPQETQYF
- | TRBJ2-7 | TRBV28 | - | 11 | TGTGCCAGCAGTTCTCCCTACGAGCAGTACTTC | CASSSPYEQYF
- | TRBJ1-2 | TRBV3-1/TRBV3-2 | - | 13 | TGTGCCAGCAGCCAAGTGGGCTACTATGGCTACACCTTC | CASSQVGYYGYTF
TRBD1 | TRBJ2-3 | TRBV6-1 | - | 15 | TGTGCCAGCAGTGAAGCGCCGGGACAGACAGATACGCAGTATTTT | CASSEAPGQTDTQYF
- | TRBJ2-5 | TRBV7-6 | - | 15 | TGTGCCAGCAGCTTAGAAGTAACAGGTCAAGAGACCCAGTACTTC | CASSLEVTGQETQYF
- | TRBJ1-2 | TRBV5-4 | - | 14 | TGTGCCAGCAGCTCACTGGAGACTAACTATGGCTACACCTTC | CASSSLETNYGYTF
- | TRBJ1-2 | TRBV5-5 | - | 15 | TGTGCCAGCAGCTTGGATCCCGGAACTAACTATGGCTACACCTTC | CASSLDPGTNYGYTF
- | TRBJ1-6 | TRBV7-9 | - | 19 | TGTGCCAGCAGCTTAGAAGGTGGTTGGATGAGCTCCTATAATTCACCCCTCCACTTT | CASSLEGGWMSSYNSPLHF
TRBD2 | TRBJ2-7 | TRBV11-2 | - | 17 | TGTGCCAGCAGCTTGGGGGACAGGACTAGCGGGAGGACTGGGCAGTACTTC | CASSLGDRTSGRTGQYF
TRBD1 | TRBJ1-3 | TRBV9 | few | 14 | TGTGCCAGTACAACAGGGGGCTCTGGAAACACCATATATTTT | CASTTGGSGNTIYF
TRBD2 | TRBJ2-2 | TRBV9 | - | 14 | TGTGCCAGCAGCGTTCAAGCGGGAGCCGGGGAGCTGTTTTTT | CASSVQAGAGELFF
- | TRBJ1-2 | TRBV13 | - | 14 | TGTGCCAGCAGCTTAAACTTGCCCACCTATGGCTACACCTTC | CASSLNLPTYGYTF
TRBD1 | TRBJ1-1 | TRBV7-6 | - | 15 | TGTGCCAGCAGCTTGGCCCCTCAGGGGGGAACTGAAGCTTTCTTT | CASSLAPQGGTEAFF
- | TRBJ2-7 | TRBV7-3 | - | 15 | TGTGCCAGCAGCTTACAGACGGGGGAGAACTACGAGCAGTACTTC | CASSLQTGENYEQYF
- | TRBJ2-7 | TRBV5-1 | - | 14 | TGCGCCAGCAGCTCCACCTCGACGGGCTACGAGCAGTACTTC | CASSSTSTGYEQYF
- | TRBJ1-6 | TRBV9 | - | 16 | TGTGCCAGCAGCGTAAATTCAGGGCACGATAATTCACCCCTCCACTTT | CASSVNSGHDNSPLHF
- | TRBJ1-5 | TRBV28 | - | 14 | TGTGCCAGCAGCTCCAGGGTGCGCAATCAGCCCCAGCATTTT | CASSSRVRNQPQHF
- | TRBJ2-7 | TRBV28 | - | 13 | TGTGCCAGCAGTCCAACAGGGCGCTACGAGCAGTACTTC | CASSPTGRYEQYF
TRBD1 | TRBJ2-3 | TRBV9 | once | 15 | TGTGCCAGCAGCGAACAGGGGTGGAGCACAGATACGCAGTATTTT | CASSEQGWSTDTQYF
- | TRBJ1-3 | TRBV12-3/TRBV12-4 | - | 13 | TGTGCCAGCAGTCCGGACAGTGGAAACACCATATATTTT | CASSPDSGNTIYF
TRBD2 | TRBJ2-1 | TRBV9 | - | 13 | TGTGCCAGCAGCGTAGGCACTAGCGATGAGCAGTTCTTC | CASSVGTSDEQFF
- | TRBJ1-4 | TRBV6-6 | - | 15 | TGTGCCAGCAGAACCCGCGCTCAGGGTGGGGAAAAACTGTTTTTT | CASRTRAQGGEKLFF
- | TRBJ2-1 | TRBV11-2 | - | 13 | TGTGCCAGCAGCTTAGAAGTAATGAATGAGCAGTTCTTC | CASSLEVMNEQFF
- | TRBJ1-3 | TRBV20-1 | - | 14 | TGCAGTGCTAGTCAGGGTCCCTATGGAAACACCATATATTTT | CSASQGPYGNTIYF
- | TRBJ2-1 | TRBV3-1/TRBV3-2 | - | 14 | TGTGCCAGCAGCCAAGCCCCCACTAGTAATGAGCAGTTCTTC | CASSQAPTSNEQFF